Following are 27 T cell receptor beta chains from one sample sequenced in a study of beta chain features in type 1 diabetes. Study-wide results and caveats: Patients with Type 1 diabetes showed moderately but significantly shorter TCRB CDR3s in all four CD4+ subsets.

What these receptors recognize is not known. Reverse transcription of all isolated RNA meant that expressed TCRB transcripts were sequenced. TCRdb keeps only in-frame clones here, not all; method: immunoSEQ multiplex PCR. The data hold roughly 730,000 clones, with 13% observed a single time. Source material: naive CD4+ T cells from blood. The source of these receptors is a man aged 18-30 years with type 1 diabetes.

This chain joins TRBV25-1 and TRBJ1-4, with D maybe TRBD1 (5 bases). CDR3 length: 14 residues. The germline gives CDR1 MGHDK, CDR2 SYGVNS. Between the trimmed V and J ends, which lost 1 base and 6 bases, there was a span of 9 bases. The CDR3 region is CASSESGRDEKLFF. CDR3 coding DNA: TGTGCCAGCAGTGAATCGGGGCGAGATGAAAAACTGTTTTTT.

This clone showed up just a few times. The J gene is TRBJ1-1, the V gene TRBV7-3, with TRBD1 as a possible D gene (5 bases). This CDR3 comprises 16 residues. The V end was cut by 5 bases, the J end by 0 bases, with 16 bases between. Germline lookup yields CDR1 SGHTA and CDR2 FQGTGA. The CDR3 loop reads CASSPGDLGMNTEAFF. The DNA for the CDR3 is TGTGCCAGCAGCCCCGGGGACCTCGGGATGAACACTGAAGCTTTCTTT.

Notes on this clone: Other nucleotide sequences in the sample specify the same CDR3. V usage is TRBV20-1 and J usage is TRBJ2-7; no clear D. The germline V gene has CDR1 DFQATT and CDR2 SNEGSKA (reference sequence). V lost 6 bases to trimming and J lost 3 bases, with 9 bases between them. The CDR3 length is 11 residues. CDR3 amino acids: CSASGSYEQYF. CDR3 nucleotide sequence: TGCAGTGCCTCCGGAAGCTACGAGCAGTACTTC.

The rearrangement links TRBV28 to TRBJ2-2; 8 bases map to TRBD1. The germline V gene encodes CDR1 MDHEN and CDR2 SYDVKM. The CDR3 consists of 14 residues. Trimming took 8 bases from V and 5 from J; bases not matched to a gene: 7. CDR3 bases: TGTGCCAGCCTTCCAGGGGGCGCGACCGGGGAGCTGTTTTTT. This sequence encodes CASLPGGATGELFF.

This clone has only a few counts. V and J are TRBV15 and TRBJ2-7; the D gene is possibly TRBD1 (6 bases). V gave up 0 bases and J gave up 0 bases, with 18 bases separating them. CDR3 length: 18 residues. Germline CDR1 LNHNV, CDR2 YYDKDF (reference sequence). CDR3 amino acids: CATSRDRGGQLYSYEQYF. The DNA for the CDR3 is TGTGCCACCAGCAGAGATAGAGGTGGACAGCTTTACTCCTACGAGCAGTACTTC.

This clone was observed a handful of times. The V and J genes are TRBV9 and TRBJ2-1; TRBD1 or TRBD2 may be the D gene (6 bases each). This CDR3 region has 14 residues. Looked up from germline, CDR1 is SGDLS and CDR2 is YYNGEE. V lost 4 bases to trimming and J lost 8 bases, with 16 bases between them. This CDR3 is CASSPIPGEDEQFF. The DNA of the CDR3 is TGTGCCAGCAGCCCTATCCCAGGGGAGGATGAGCAGTTCTTC.

This CDR3 is CASSPYRDPNYGYTF. Here the CDR3 DNA reads TGTGCCAGCTCACCTTATAGGGACCCTAACTATGGCTACACCTTC. The genes are TRBV18 and TRBJ1-2; weak D call: TRBD1 (5 bases). The germline V gene encodes CDR1 KGHSH and CDR2 LQKENI. V was cut by 3 bases and J by 0 bases, with 11 bases left in between. This CDR3 spans 15 amino acids. The variable domain in full, with the rest retrieved from reference TRBV18 and TRBJ1-2, is NAGVMQNPRHLVRRRGQEARLRCSPMKGHSHVYWYRQLPEEGLKFMVYLQKENIIDESGMPKERFSAEFPKEGPSILRIQQVVRGDSAAYFCASSPYRDPNYGYTFGSGTRLTVV.

This clone has more than one count but fewer than ten. This chain links TRBV9 with TRBJ1-2, with 10 positions matching TRBD1. V shed 0 bases, J shed 2 bases, and the junction held 7 bases outside the gene matches. CDR1 is SGDLS, CDR2 YYNGEE, per germline. The CDR3 has 17 amino acids. The CDR3 protein is CASSVDPPGQGNYGYTF. CDR3 DNA sequence: TGTGCCAGCAGCGTAGACCCACCGGGACAGGGGAACTATGGCTACACCTTC.

The chain joins TRBV10-1 to TRBJ1-3, with D perhaps matching TRBD1 (5 bases). The CDR3 covers 14 residues. Trimming cost V 3 bases and J 8 bases, with 14 bases left between them. Germline V lookup: CDR1 WNHNN, CDR2 SYGVQD (reference sequence). For the CDR3, the DNA is TGCGCCAGCAGTGAAGGGGTCTGGACGGACACCATATATTTT. It specifies CASSEGVWTDTIYF.

This clone was detected a few times. This rearrangement joins TRBV5-4 to TRBJ1-1; TRBD1 matches at 7 bases. The CDR3 is made up of 15 amino acids. V trimming: 4 bases; J trimming: 4 bases; junction bases outside the gene matches: 10. CDR1 and CDR2 (germline): SGHNT, YYREEE (reference sequence). The CDR3 nucleotides are TGTGCCAGCAGCGCACAGGGGATGAGGGTCACTGAAGCTTTCTTT. Translating gives CASSAQGMRVTEAFF.

Remarks on this clone: Other DNA sequences in the same sample also yield this CDR3. CDR3 bases: TGTGCCAGCTCACCGAGCGGGGGGAACAATGAGCAGTTCTTC. It yields the protein CASSPSGGNNEQFF. V is TRBV18 and J is TRBJ2-1, with 9 positions matching TRBD2. CDR3 length: 14 amino acids. CDR1 KGHSH and CDR2 LQKENI come from the germline V gene. V dropped 3 bases and J dropped 5; count of bases not matched to a gene: 2.

This clone came up a few times. This sequence joins TRBV29-1 and TRBJ2-5; D unclear. The CDR3 loop spans 14 amino acids. V was pared by 7 bases and J by 0 bases, with 15 bases between. In germline, CDR1 is SQVTM, CDR2 ANQGSEA. CDR3 region: CSGHRGSHQETQYF. As DNA, the CDR3 is TGCAGCGGCCACCGCGGTAGCCACCAAGAGACCCAGTACTTC.

This chain links TRBV21-1 with TRBJ2-2. TRBV21-1 is assigned pseudogene status. The CDR3 sequence is 14 residues long. CDR3 nucleotide sequence: TGTCCCAGGTGGGGGGCCTTCAGCGCCGGGGAGCTGTTTTTT. Its translation: CPRWGAFSAGELFF.

This chain links TRBV6-1 with TRBJ2-5; TRBD1 matches at 9 bases. Looked up from germline, CDR1 is MNHNS and CDR2 is SASEGT. The CDR3 runs to 14 residues. With 4 bases clipped from V and 5 bases from J, the junction kept 5 bases outside the gene matches. The CDR3 DNA reads TGTGCCAGCAGTGCGGACAGGGGAGGGGAGACCCAGTACTTC. This gives the protein CASSADRGGETQYF.

V and J are TRBV9 and TRBJ2-5; D unresolved. CDR1 is SGDLS and CDR2 is YYNGEE in the germline V gene. The ends were cut back, 0 bases at V and 2 bases at J, with 8 bases in the middle. The CDR3 is made up of 14 amino acids. Written as DNA, the CDR3 is TGTGCCAGCAGCGTAGTACCAGAGCAAGAGACCCAGTACTTC. Translating it yields CASSVVPEQETQYF.

The chain links TRBV6-1 to TRBJ1-2; D call uncertain. This CDR3 has 16 amino acids. Germline-derived CDR1 and CDR2 are MNHNS and SASEGT. The germline V and J ends were trimmed by 2 bases and 6 bases, with 19 bases remaining between them. CDR3 nucleotide sequence: TGTGCCAGCAGTGAAAGTGTAGCCCTCAGTTGGGATGGCTACACCTTC. It specifies CASSESVALSWDGYTF.

The chain links TRBV19 to TRBJ1-5; maybe TRBD1 (5 bases). Trimming removed 4 bases from V and 0 bases from J, with 13 bases in between. CDR1 and CDR2 (germline): LNHDA, SQIVND (reference sequence). The CDR3 has 16 residues. The CDR3 DNA sequence: TGTGCCAGTAGTAATCAGGGACCTTATAGCAATCAGCCCCAGCATTTT. Amino acid sequence: CASSNQGPYSNQPQHF.

The V gene is TRBV10-3, the J gene TRBJ1-6; a possible D gene is TRBD1 (5 bases). Germline V gives CDR1 ENHRY, CDR2 SYGVKD. V shed 5 bases and J shed 5 bases, with 16 bases lying between them. The CDR3 runs 16 residues. CDR3 DNA sequence: TGTGCCATCAGTCGTGAGGGGTTAGGGGATAATTCACCCCTCCACTTT. Amino acid sequence: CAISREGLGDNSPLHF.

This clone was observed a handful of times. This chain joins TRBV30 and TRBJ2-3, with D uncertain. CDR1 and CDR2 (germline): GTSNPN, SVGIG (reference sequence). Trimming shortened V by 0 bases and J by 5 bases, and 18 bases separated the two germline ends. The CDR3 totals 16 residues. In nucleotides, the CDR3 is TGTGCCTGGAGTGTAGGTTGGGCGAGGACCGGAGATACGCAGTATTTT. It yields the protein CAWSVGWARTGDTQYF.

J is TRBJ2-3 and V is TRBV13; 8 nucleotides match TRBD2. This CDR3 has 22 residues. The ends lost 0 bases at V and 2 bases at J; junction bases unmatched: 22. The germline V gene has CDR1 PRHDT and CDR2 FYEKMQ (reference sequence). For the CDR3, the DNA is TGTGCCAGCAGCTTAGGCCGCCCGTACGGGGGGGACCCCTCGCCATTCACAGATACGCAGTATTTT. It translates to CASSLGRPYGGDPSPFTDTQYF.

The sample holds a few counts of this clone. V and J are TRBV9 and TRBJ2-7; D is undetermined. Germline V gene sequence: CDR1 SGDLS, CDR2 YYNGEE. The CDR3 totals 11 residues. Trimming left V 3 bases short and J 6 bases short, with 7 bases between. Here the CDR3 DNA reads TGTGCCAGCAGCGGACATGGCGAGCAGTACTTC. Its translation is CASSGHGEQYF.

The chain has TRBV29-1 and TRBJ1-5; no clear D. V lost 4 bases to trimming and J lost 4 bases, with 17 bases between them. The CDR3 length is 15 residues. The germline V gene has CDR1 SQVTM and CDR2 ANQGSEA. DNA for the CDR3: TGCAGCGTTGGTCAGGAGATGCCGTCTAATCAGCCCCAGCATTTT. Protein sequence: CSVGQEMPSNQPQHF.

This sequence joins TRBV30 and TRBJ2-1; D tentatively reads TRBD1 or TRBD2 (5 bases each). V shed 5 bases and J shed 0 bases, with 14 bases lying between them. The CDR3 has 15 amino acids. CDR1 and CDR2 from the germline V gene are GTSNPN and SVGIG (reference sequence). For the CDR3, the DNA is TGTGCCTGGGACCCGGGGCTTTCCTCCTACAATGAGCAGTTCTTC. This gives the protein CAWDPGLSSYNEQFF.

The chain combines TRBV29-1 with TRBJ2-5; 14 bases map to TRBD2. The J segment lost 4 bases and the V segment lost 4 bases, leaving 8 bases of the junction unmatched. This CDR3 is built from 16 residues. CDR1 and CDR2 (germline): SQVTM, ANQGSEA. CDR3 bases: TGCAGCGTTGCCGGGACTAGCGGGGGCCAGGGAGAGACCCAGTACTTC. Its translation: CSVAGTSGGQGETQYF.

The chain uses TRBV6-1 and TRBJ1-2; D is undetermined. V was shortened by 3 bases and J by 4 bases, with 12 bases between the two germline ends. Per the germline V gene, CDR1 is MNHNS and CDR2 is SASEGT. The CDR3 sequence is 14 residues long. The CDR3 protein is CASSDRADVYGYTF. The CDR3 bases are TGTGCCAGCAGTGATCGGGCAGATGTCTATGGCTACACCTTC.

CDR3 amino acids: CASSFLGQGQEGQFF. In nucleotides, the CDR3 is TGCGCCAGCAGCTTCCTGGGACAGGGCCAGGAAGGGCAGTTCTTC. The chain combines TRBV5-1 with TRBJ2-1; 9 bases align to TRBD1. The CDR3 contains 15 residues. The V gene's germline CDR1 is SGHRS and CDR2 YFSETQ. The junction had 12 bases not matched to a gene; V was cut back by 2 bases and J by 12 bases.

This clone was seen a few times. For the CDR3, the DNA is TGTGCCAGCAGTGTACTAGCGGGCCCTCGGGATACGCAGTATTTT. Translation: CASSVLAGPRDTQYF. The rearrangement joins TRBV6-5 to TRBJ2-3; the match to TRBD2 covers 9 bases. The CDR3 spans 15 residues. Losses at the gene ends were 5 bases for V and 6 bases for J; bases not matched to a gene: 9. Germline CDR1 reads MNHEY; CDR2 reads SVGAGI.